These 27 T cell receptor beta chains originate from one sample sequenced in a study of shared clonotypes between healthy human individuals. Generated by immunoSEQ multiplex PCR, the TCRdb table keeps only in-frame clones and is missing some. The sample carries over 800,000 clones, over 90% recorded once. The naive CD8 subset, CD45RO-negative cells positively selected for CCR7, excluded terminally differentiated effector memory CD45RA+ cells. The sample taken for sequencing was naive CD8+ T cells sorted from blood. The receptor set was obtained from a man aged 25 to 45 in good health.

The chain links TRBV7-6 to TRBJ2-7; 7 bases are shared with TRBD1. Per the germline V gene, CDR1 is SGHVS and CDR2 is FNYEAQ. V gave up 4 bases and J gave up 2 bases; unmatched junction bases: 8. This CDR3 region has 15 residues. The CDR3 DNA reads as TGTGCCAGCAGCTCCGGGAAGGGGGCCGCCTACGAGCAGTACTTC. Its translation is CASSSGKGAAYEQYF.

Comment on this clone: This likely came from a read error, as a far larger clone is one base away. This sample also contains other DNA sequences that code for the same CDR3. The CDR3: CASRKTGELFF. CDR3 bases: TGTGCCAGCAGGAAGACCGGGGAGCTGTTTTTT. The V call is TRBV7-9, the J call TRBJ2-2, with no clear D. The CDR3 is 11 amino acids. Trimming left V 6 bases short and J 5 bases short, with 4 bases between. CDR1 SEHNR and CDR2 FQNEAQ come from the germline V gene (reference sequence).

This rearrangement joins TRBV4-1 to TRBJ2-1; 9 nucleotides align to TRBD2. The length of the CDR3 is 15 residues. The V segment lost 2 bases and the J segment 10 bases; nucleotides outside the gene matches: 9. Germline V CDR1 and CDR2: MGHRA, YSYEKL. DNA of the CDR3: TGCGCCAGCAGCCAATCGACTAGCGGTTGGGGGGAGCAGTTCTTC. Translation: CASSQSTSGWGEQFF.

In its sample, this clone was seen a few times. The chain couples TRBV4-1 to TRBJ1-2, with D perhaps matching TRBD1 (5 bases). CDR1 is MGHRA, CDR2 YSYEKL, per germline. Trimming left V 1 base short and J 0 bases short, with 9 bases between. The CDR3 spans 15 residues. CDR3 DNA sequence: TGCGCCAGCAGCCAAGGCCAGGGCACTAACTATGGCTACACCTTC. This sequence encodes CASSQGQGTNYGYTF.

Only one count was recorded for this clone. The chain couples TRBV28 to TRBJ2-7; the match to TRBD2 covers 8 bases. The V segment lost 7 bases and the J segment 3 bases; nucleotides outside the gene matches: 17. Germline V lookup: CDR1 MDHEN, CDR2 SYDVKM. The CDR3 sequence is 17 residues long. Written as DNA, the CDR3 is TGTGCCAGCAATGGGAGGGGTCTGCTAGCGGGCTACTACGAGCAGTACTTC. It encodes CASNGRGLLAGYYEQYF.

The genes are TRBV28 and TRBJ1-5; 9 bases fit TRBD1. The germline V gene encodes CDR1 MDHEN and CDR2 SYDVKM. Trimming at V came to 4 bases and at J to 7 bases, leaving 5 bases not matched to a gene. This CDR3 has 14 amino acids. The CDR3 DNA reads TGTGCCAGCAGTTACAGACAGGGGGAGCAGCCCCAGCATTTT. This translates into CASSYRQGEQPQHF.

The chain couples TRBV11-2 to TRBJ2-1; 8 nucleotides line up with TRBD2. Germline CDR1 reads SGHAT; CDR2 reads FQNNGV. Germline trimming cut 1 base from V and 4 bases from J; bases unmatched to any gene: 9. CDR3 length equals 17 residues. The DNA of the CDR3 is TGTGCCAGCAGCTTAGTTCACCAGCGGGAGAGATACAATGAGCAGTTCTTC. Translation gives CASSLVHQRERYNEQFF. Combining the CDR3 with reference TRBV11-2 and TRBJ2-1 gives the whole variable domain EAGVAQSPRYKIIEKRQSVAFWCNPISGHATLYWYQQILGQGPKLLIQFQNNGVVDDSQLPKDRFSAERLKGVDSTLKIQPAKLEDSAVYLCASSLVHQRERYNEQFFGPGTRLTVL.

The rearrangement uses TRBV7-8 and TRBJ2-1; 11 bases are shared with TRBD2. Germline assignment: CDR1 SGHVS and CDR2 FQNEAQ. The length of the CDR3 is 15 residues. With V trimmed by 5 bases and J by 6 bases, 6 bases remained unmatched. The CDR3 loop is CASSHTGTSGNEQFF. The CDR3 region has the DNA TGTGCCAGCAGCCATACCGGGACTAGCGGCAATGAGCAGTTCTTC.

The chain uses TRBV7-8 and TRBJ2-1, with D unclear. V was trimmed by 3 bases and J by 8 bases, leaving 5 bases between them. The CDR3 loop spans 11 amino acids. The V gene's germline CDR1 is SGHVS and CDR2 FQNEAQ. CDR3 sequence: CASSFVDEQFF. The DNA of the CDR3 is TGTGCCAGCAGCTTCGTAGATGAGCAGTTCTTC. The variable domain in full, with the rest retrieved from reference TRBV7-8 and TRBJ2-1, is GAGVSQSPRYKVAKRGQDVALRCDPISGHVSLFWYQQALGQGPEFLTYFQNEAQLDKSGLPSDRFFAERPEGSVSTLKIQRTQQEDSAVYLCASSFVDEQFFGPGTRLTVL.

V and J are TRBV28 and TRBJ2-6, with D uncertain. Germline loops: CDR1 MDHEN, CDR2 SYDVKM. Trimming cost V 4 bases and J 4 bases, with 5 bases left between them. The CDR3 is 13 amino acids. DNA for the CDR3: TGTGCCAGCAGTTACGGGGGGGCCAACGTCCTGACTTTC. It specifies CASSYGGANVLTF.

The CDR3 sequence is CASSLIEPNEKLFF. DNA for the CDR3: TGTGCCAGCAGCCTCATCGAGCCTAATGAAAAACTGTTTTTT. The chain employs TRBV2 and TRBJ1-4; D is ambiguous. Trimming removed 6 bases at V and 3 bases at J, with 11 bases between. Germline V gene sequence: CDR1 SNHLY, CDR2 FYNNEI. The CDR3 has 14 amino acids.

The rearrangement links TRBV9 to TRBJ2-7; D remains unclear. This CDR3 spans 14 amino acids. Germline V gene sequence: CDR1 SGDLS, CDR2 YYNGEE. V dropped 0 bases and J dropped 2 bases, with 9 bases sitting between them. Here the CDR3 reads CASSVERLPYEQYF. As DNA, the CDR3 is TGTGCCAGCAGCGTAGAGCGACTGCCCTACGAGCAGTACTTC. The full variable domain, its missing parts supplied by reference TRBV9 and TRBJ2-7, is DSGVTQTPKHLITATGQRVTLRCSPRSGDLSVYWYQQSLDQGLQFLIQYYNGEERAKGNILERFSAQQFPDLHSELNLSSLELGDSALYFCASSVERLPYEQYFGPGTRLTVT.

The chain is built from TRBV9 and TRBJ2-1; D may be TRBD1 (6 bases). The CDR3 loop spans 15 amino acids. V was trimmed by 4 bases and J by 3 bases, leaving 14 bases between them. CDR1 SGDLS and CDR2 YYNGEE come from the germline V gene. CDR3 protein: CASSPQGLNYNEQFF. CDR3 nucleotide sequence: TGTGCCAGCAGCCCTCAGGGGCTAAACTACAATGAGCAGTTCTTC.

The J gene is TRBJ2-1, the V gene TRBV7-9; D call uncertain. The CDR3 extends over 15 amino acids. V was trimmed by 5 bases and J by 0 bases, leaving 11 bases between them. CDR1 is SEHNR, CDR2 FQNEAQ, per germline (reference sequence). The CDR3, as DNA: TGTGCCAGCAGCCAGGAATTCAGCTCCTACAATGAGCAGTTCTTC. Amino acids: CASSQEFSSYNEQFF.

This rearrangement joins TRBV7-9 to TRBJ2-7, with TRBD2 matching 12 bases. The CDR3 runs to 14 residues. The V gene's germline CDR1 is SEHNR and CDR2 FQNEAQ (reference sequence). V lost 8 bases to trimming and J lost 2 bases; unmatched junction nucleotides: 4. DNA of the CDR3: TGTGCCAGCGGTGGACTAGCGGGAACCTACGAGCAGTACTTC. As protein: CASGGLAGTYEQYF.

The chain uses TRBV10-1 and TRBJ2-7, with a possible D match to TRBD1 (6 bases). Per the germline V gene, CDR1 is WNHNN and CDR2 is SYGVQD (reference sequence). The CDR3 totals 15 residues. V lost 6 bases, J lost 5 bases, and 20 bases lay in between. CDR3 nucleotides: TGCGCCAGCAGCATTGACTTCGACAGGTCCAACGAGCAGTACTTC. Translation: CASSIDFDRSNEQYF.

The CDR3 reads CASSTQGGGSEQYF. The CDR3 DNA is TGTGCCAGCAGCACTCAGGGAGGAGGAAGCGAGCAGTACTTC. The chain links TRBV7-9 to TRBJ2-7, with D maybe TRBD2 (6 bases). CDR3 length: 14 residues. The V end was cut by 5 bases, the J end by 6 bases, with 17 bases between. The V gene's germline CDR1 is SEHNR and CDR2 FQNEAQ (reference sequence).

The CDR3 here is CASSLISFSGETQYF. For the CDR3, the DNA is TGTGCCAGCAGCTTAATCAGCTTCTCAGGGGAGACCCAGTACTTC. The chain recombines TRBV11-2 with TRBJ2-5; D perhaps matches TRBD1 (5 bases). The CDR3 runs 15 residues. Germline lookup yields CDR1 SGHAT and CDR2 FQNNGV. Trimming removed 2 bases from V and 5 bases from J, with 15 bases in between.

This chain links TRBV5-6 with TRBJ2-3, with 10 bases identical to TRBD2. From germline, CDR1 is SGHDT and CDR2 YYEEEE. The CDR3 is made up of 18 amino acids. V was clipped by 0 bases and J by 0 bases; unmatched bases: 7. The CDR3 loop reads CASSLAPRTSGSTDTQYF. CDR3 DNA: TGTGCCAGCAGCTTGGCGCCCCGGACTAGCGGCAGCACAGATACGCAGTATTTT.

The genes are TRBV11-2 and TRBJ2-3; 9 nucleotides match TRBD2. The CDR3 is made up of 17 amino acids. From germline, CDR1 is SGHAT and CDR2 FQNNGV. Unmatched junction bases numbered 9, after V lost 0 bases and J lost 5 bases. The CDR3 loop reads CASSLEIVAGVLDTQYF. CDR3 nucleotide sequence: TGTGCCAGCAGCTTAGAGATAGTAGCGGGAGTCCTAGATACGCAGTATTTT.

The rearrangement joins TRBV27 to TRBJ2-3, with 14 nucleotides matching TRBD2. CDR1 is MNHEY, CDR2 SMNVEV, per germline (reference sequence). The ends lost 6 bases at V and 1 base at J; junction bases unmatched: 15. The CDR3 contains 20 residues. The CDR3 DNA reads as TGTGCCAGCAGAACCCAGGCTTGGACTAGCGGGAGGCTGGGCACAGATACGCAGTATTTT. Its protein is CASRTQAWTSGRLGTDTQYF.

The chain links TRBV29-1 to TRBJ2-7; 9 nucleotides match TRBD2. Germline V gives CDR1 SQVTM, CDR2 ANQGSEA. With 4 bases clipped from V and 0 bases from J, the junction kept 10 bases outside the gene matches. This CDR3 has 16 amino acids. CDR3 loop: CSVVRASGTYSYEQYF. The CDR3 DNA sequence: TGCAGCGTTGTTCGGGCTAGCGGGACGTACTCCTACGAGCAGTACTTC.

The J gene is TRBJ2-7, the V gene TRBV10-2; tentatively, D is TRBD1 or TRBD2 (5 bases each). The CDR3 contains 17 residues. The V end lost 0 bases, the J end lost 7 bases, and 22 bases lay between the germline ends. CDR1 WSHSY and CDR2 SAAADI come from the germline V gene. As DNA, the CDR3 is TGCGCCAGCAGTGAGTCGATAGGGGACCGTCAGAAGCAAGAGCAGTACTTC. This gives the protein CASSESIGDRQKQEQYF.

CDR3 DNA: TGCAGCGCCATCCCCCCCCTTAGCGGCTCCTACAATGAGCAGTTCTTC. The encoded protein is CSAIPPLSGSYNEQFF. The V gene is TRBV29-1, the J gene TRBJ2-1; possibly TRBD2 for D (6 bases). Germline CDR1 is SQVTM and CDR2 is ANQGSEA. V lost 7 bases, J lost 0 bases, and 19 bases lay in between. The CDR3 has 16 residues.

DNA for the CDR3: TGTGCCTGGAGCGAAGGGTATGTTCATCTGAAAGAAGAGCAGTTCTTC. Protein sequence: CAWSEGYVHLKEEQFF. The rearrangement uses TRBV30 and TRBJ2-1; D unresolved. V was clipped by 3 bases and J by 10 bases, with 25 bases between them. The CDR3 is 16 amino acids. CDR1 and CDR2 from the germline V gene are GTSNPN and SVGIG (reference sequence).

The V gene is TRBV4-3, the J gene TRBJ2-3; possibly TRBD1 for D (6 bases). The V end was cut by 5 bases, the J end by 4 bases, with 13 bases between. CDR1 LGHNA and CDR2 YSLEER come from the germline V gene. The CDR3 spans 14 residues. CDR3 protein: CASSNNEGADTQYF. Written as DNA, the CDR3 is TGCGCCAGCAGCAATAACGAGGGGGCAGATACGCAGTATTTT.

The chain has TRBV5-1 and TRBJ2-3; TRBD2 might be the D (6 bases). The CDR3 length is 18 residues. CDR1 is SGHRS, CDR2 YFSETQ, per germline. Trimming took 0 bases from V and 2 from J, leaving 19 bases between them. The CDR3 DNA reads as TGCGCCAGCAGCTTGGCCATAAGTCGAGGAGGGATCACAGATACGCAGTATTTT. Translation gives CASSLAISRGGITDTQYF.